A selection of T cell receptor beta chains follows, all from one sample in a study of blood T cell repertoires in COVID-19. Generated by immunoSEQ multiplex PCR, the TCRdb table keeps only in-frame clones and is missing some. The sample records approximately 280,000 clones, 85% to 90% being singletons. The sequenced sample was PBMCs or T cells enriched from blood (not recorded which). The receptors were gathered from a young woman with acute COVID-19. Each CDR3 is given with its conserved first and last residue. The D gene is left open where the match is weak. Some rows have no size entry. The others give once, few or many, or a class for an expanded clone.

J | size | V | D | CDR3 | DNA
TRBJ2-1 | - | TRBV19 | - | CASRIMGGGPSYNEQFF | TGTGCCAGTAGAATCATGGGAGGAGGTCCCTCCTACAATGAGCAGTTCTTC
TRBJ2-7 | - | TRBV18 | TRBD1 | CASSLQGAAYEQYF | TGTGCCAGCTCACTACAGGGGGCCGCCTACGAGCAGTACTTC
TRBJ1-1 | - | TRBV25-1 | TRBD1 | CASSALKGQGATEAFF | TGTGCCAGCAGTGCTCTCAAGGGACAGGGGGCGACTGAAGCTTTCTTT
TRBJ2-3 | - | TRBV5-1 | TRBD2 | CASSLTTSPRIDTQYF | TGCGCCAGCAGCTTGACGACTAGCCCGAGGATAGATACGCAGTATTTT
TRBJ1-3 | - | TRBV30 | - | CAWSAGGRYTIYF | TGTGCCTGGAGCGCGGGGGGTAGATACACCATATATTTT
TRBJ1-5 | - | TRBV10-1 | TRBD1 | CASSAGQGDQPQHF | TGCGCCAGCAGCGCCGGACAGGGGGATCAGCCCCAGCATTTT
TRBJ2-3 | - | TRBV29-1 | TRBD1 | CSVEDTETGTGVSTDTQYF | TGCAGCGTTGAAGACACGGAAACCGGGACAGGGGTTAGCACAGATACGCAGTATTTT
TRBJ2-7 | - | TRBV11-2 | - | CASSLVWGGQSEQYF | TGTGCCAGCAGCTTAGTTTGGGGAGGCCAGTCCGAGCAGTACTTC
TRBJ1-1 | - | TRBV2 | TRBD1 | CASSEALRRGLAEAFF | TGTGCCAGCAGTGAAGCGCTTCGTAGGGGGCTGGCTGAAGCTTTCTTT
TRBJ1-1 | - | TRBV27 | TRBD1 | CASRYRGGSEAFF | TGTGCCAGCCGTTACAGGGGTGGTTCTGAAGCTTTCTTT
TRBJ1-1 | - | TRBV7-9 | TRBD1 | CASSPPGQWTEAFF | TGTGCCAGCAGCCCGCCGGGACAGTGGACTGAAGCTTTCTTT
TRBJ2-1 | - | TRBV7-6 | TRBD2 | CASSLGSSGPYNEQFF | TGTGCCAGCAGCTTAGGGTCTAGCGGACCCTACAATGAGCAGTTCTTC
TRBJ2-7 | - | TRBV7-3 | TRBD2 | CASSPTSGTYEQYF | TGTGCCAGCAGCCCCACTAGCGGGACCTACGAGCAGTACTTC
TRBJ2-1 | - | TRBV15 | - | CATSRKGGGSYNEQFF | TGTGCCACCAGCAGGAAGGGAGGGGGTTCCTACAATGAGCAGTTCTTC
TRBJ1-5 | - | TRBV27 | - | CASSLSPGIQPQHF | TGTGCCAGCAGTTTATCGCCAGGGATTCAGCCCCAGCATTTT
TRBJ2-1 | - | TRBV4-1 | - | CASSQDRSGVADEQFF | TGCGCCAGCAGCCAAGATCGGTCAGGGGTGGCGGATGAGCAGTTCTTC
TRBJ2-5 | - | TRBV5-1 | TRBD2 | CASSPGLEYETQYF | TGCGCCAGCAGCCCGGGACTAGAGTATGAGACCCAGTACTTC
TRBJ2-3 | - | TRBV4-1 | TRBD2 | CASSQGTSATDTQYF | TGCGCCAGCAGCCAAGGGACTAGCGCAACAGATACGCAGTATTTT
TRBJ2-3 | - | TRBV9 | TRBD2 | CASSVYGLAGTPDTQYF | TGTGCCAGCAGCGTTTACGGACTAGCGGGAACCCCAGATACGCAGTATTTT
TRBJ1-2 | once | TRBV10-3 | TRBD1 | CAISARTGNYGYTF | TGTGCCATCAGTGCCCGGACAGGGAACTATGGCTACACCTTC
TRBJ2-3 | once | TRBV5-1 | - | CASSLRTDFVTQYF | TGCGCCAGCAGCTTAAGGACAGACTTCGTTACGCAGTATTTT
TRBJ1-2 | - | TRBV19 | TRBD1 | CASSIPPRQGTGGYTF | TGTGCCAGTAGTATACCCCCTCGACAGGGTACTGGTGGCTACACCTTC
TRBJ2-2 | - | TRBV19 | TRBD2 | CASTASGEGTGELFF | TGTGCCAGTACAGCTAGCGGAGAGGGGACCGGGGAGCTGTTTTTT
TRBJ2-2 | - | TRBV7-9 | - | CASTPARGTGELFF | TGTGCCAGCACCCCCGCCAGGGGCACCGGGGAGCTGTTTTTT
TRBJ1-1 | - | TRBV5-1 | TRBD1 | CASSGGQANTEAFF | TGCGCCAGCAGCGGGGGACAGGCGAACACTGAAGCTTTCTTT
TRBJ2-3 | - | TRBV7-6 | - | CASSLRSGTDTQYF | TGTGCCAGCAGCTTACGGAGTGGCACAGATACGCAGTATTTT
TRBJ2-7 | - | TRBV9 | TRBD1 | CASSTRTGNEQYF | TGTGCCAGCAGCACCCGGACAGGGAACGAGCAGTACTTC
TRBJ1-1 | - | TRBV27 | - | CASRTGKSTEAFF | TGTGCCAGCAGAACGGGGAAGTCAACTGAAGCTTTCTTT
TRBJ2-7 | - | TRBV18 | - | CASSPTGSYEQYF | TGTGCCAGCTCACCCACAGGGTCCTACGAGCAGTACTTC
TRBJ2-1 | - | TRBV2 | TRBD1 | CASKEGQGRYNEQFF | TGTGCCAGCAAAGAAGGACAGGGGAGGTACAATGAGCAGTTCTTC
TRBJ2-1 | - | TRBV30 | TRBD2 | CAWSVGTRRSSEQFF | TGTGCCTGGAGTGTAGGGACTAGGAGGAGTAGTGAGCAGTTCTTC
TRBJ2-1 | - | TRBV11-2 | TRBD2 | CASSLEMGGVEQFF | TGTGCCAGCAGCTTAGAAATGGGAGGGGTTGAGCAGTTCTTC
TRBJ2-7 | - | TRBV7-9 | TRBD2 | CASSPGTSGRAFSYEQYF | TGTGCCAGCAGCCCCGGGACTAGCGGGAGGGCCTTCTCCTACGAGCAGTACTTC
TRBJ1-5 | - | TRBV16 | - | CASSQPITTKGFQPQHF | TGTGCCAGCAGCCAACCCATAACCACGAAGGGGTTTCAGCCCCAGCATTTT
TRBJ1-3 | - | TRBV7-6 | - | CASSPDGSAGNTIYF | TGTGCCAGCAGCCCCGACGGAAGCGCTGGAAACACCATATATTTT
TRBJ1-1 | - | TRBV3-1/TRBV3-2 | TRBD1 | CASSRDRVKAFF | TGTGCCAGCAGCCGTGACAGGGTTAAAGCTTTCTTT
TRBJ2-4 | few | TRBV14 | - | CASSQGRRGTAPEAKNIQYF | TGTGCCAGCAGCCAAGGACGCCGCGGGACGGCACCCGAAGCCAAAAACATTCAGTACTTC
TRBJ1-5 | - | TRBV27 | - | CASRDRQSNQPQHF | TGTGCCAGCAGAGACCGACAGAGCAATCAGCCCCAGCATTTT
TRBJ1-1 | - | TRBV30 | - | CAWSVSGGGAKLFF | TGTGCCTGGAGTGTAAGTGGAGGCGGGGCAAAATTGTTCTTT
TRBJ2-7 | once | TRBV6-2/TRBV6-3 | TRBD1 | CASSYFRTGGEQYF | TGTGCCAGCAGTTACTTTAGGACAGGGGGGGAGCAGTACTTC
TRBJ2-7 | - | TRBV30 | - | CAWSVNLVQYF | TGTGCCTGGAGTGTAAACTTGGTGCAGTACTTC
TRBJ2-7 | - | TRBV7-9 | - | CASSPARSYEQYF | TGTGCCAGCAGCCCAGCGCGGTCCTACGAGCAGTACTTC
TRBJ2-5 | once | TRBV27 | - | CASSFFGQETQYF | TGTGCCAGCAGTTTCTTCGGTCAAGAGACCCAGTACTTC
TRBJ1-4 | - | TRBV24-1 | - | CAPHRALAVLATNEKLFF | TGTGCCCCTCACAGGGCCCTCGCCGTTTTAGCAACTAATGAAAAACTGTTTTTT
TRBJ2-5 | - | TRBV27 | - | CASRALGARETQYF | TGTGCCAGCAGAGCCCTGGGGGCACGGGAGACCCAGTACTTC
TRBJ1-1 | - | TRBV19 | TRBD1 | CASSPTGWTTEAFF | TGTGCCAGTAGCCCGACAGGGTGGACCACTGAAGCTTTCTTT
TRBJ2-5 | once | TRBV18 | - | CASSPPGGTDQETQYF | TGTGCCAGCTCACCACCGGGCGGGACAGATCAAGAGACCCAGTACTTC